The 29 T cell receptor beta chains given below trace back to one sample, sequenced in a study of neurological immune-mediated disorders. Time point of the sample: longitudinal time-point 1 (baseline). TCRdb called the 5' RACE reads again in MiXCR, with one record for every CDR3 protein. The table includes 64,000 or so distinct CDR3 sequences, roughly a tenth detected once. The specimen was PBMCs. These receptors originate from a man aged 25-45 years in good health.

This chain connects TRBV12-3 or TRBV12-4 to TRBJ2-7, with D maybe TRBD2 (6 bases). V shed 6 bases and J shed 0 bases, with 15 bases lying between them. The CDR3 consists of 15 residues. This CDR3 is CASSQGLSSSYEQYF. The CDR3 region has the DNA TGTGCCAGCAGCCAGGGACTGTCGAGCTCCTACGAGCAGTACTTC.

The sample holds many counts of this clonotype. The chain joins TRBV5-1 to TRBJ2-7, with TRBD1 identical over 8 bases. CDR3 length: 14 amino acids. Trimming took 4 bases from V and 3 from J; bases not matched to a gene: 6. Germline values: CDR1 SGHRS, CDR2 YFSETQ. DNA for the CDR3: TGCGCCAGCAGCAACCGGGACAGGAACTACGAGCAGTACTTC. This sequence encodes CASSNRDRNYEQYF.

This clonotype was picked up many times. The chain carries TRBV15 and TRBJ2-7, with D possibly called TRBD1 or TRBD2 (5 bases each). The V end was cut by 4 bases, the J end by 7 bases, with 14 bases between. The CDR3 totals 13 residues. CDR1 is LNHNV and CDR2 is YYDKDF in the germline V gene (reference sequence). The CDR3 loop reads CATSTGAQREQYF. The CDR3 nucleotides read TGTGCCACCAGCACCGGGGCCCAAAGGGAGCAGTACTTC.

In nucleotides, the CDR3 is TGCGCCAGCAGCCAATTCTTTGTCGGCGTACAGAACACCGGGGAGCTGTTTTTT. Protein: CASSQFFVGVQNTGELFF. The chain is built from TRBV4-1 and TRBJ2-2; unclear D gene. Per the germline V gene, CDR1 is MGHRA and CDR2 is YSYEKL. The CDR3 contains 18 residues. Trimming left V 2 bases short and J 1 base short, with 17 bases between.

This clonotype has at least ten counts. The CDR3 loop reads CSAETGTSSEQFF. CDR3 bases: TGCAGTGCCGAAACCGGGACTAGCAGTGAGCAGTTCTTC. The chain links TRBV20-1 to TRBJ2-1; 9 positions match TRBD2. The V gene's germline CDR1 is DFQATT and CDR2 SNEGSKA (reference sequence). J gave up 9 bases and V 6 bases, and 9 bases lay outside the gene matches. This CDR3 has 13 amino acids.

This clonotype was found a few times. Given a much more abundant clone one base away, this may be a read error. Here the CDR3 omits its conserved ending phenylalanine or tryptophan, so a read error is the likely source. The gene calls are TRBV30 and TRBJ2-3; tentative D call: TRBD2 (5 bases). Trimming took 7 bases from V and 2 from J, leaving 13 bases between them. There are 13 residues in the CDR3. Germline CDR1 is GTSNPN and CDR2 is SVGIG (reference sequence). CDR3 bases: TGTGCCTACCGGAAAGCGGTCACAGATACGCAGTATTTA. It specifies CAYRKAVTDTQYL.

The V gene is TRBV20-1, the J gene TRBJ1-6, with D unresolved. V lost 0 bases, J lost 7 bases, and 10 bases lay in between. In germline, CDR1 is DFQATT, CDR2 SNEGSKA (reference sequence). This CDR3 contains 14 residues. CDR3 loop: CSARDPTGNSPLHF. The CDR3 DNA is TGCAGTGCTAGAGATCCGACGGGAAATTCACCCCTCCACTTT.

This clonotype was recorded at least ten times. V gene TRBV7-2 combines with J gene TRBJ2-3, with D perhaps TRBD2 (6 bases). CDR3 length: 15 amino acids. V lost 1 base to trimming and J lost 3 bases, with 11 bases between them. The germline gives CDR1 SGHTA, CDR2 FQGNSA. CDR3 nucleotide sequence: TGTGCCAGCAGCTTAGTGGGACTCTCAACAGATACGCAGTATTTT. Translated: CASSLVGLSTDTQYF.

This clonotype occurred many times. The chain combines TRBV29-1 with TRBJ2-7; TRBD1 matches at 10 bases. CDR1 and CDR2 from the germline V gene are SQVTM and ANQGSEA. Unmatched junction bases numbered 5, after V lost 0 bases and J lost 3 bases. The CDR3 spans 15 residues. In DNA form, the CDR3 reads TGCAGCGTTGAAGACAGACAGGGGGCTCTCTACGAGCAGTACTTC. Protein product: CSVEDRQGALYEQYF.

CDR3: CASSPRLGGYTF. CDR3 nucleotide sequence: TGTGCCAGCAGTCCCAGGTTGGGGGGCTACACCTTC. The genes are TRBV12-3 or TRBV12-4 and TRBJ1-2; D not resolved. The CDR3 is 12 amino acids. V was trimmed by 5 bases and J by 8 bases, leaving 12 bases between them.

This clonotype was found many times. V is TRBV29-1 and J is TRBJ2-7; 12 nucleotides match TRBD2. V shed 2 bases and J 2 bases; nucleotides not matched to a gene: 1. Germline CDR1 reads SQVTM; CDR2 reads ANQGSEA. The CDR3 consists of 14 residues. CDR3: CSVELAGGTYEQYF. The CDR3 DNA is TGCAGCGTTGAACTAGCGGGAGGGACCTACGAGCAGTACTTC.

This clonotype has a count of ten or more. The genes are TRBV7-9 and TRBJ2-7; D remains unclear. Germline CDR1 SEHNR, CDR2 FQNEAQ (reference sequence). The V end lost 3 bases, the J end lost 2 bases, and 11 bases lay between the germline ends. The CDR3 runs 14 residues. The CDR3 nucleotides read TGTGCCAGCAGCTTCAATGATCCGACCTACGAGCAGTACTTC. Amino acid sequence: CASSFNDPTYEQYF.

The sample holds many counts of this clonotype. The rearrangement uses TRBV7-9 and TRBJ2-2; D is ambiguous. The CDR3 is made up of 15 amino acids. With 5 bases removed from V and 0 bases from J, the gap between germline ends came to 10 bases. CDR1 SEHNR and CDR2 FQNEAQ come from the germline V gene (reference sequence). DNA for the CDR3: TGTGCCAGCAGCCGACAAAACGCGAACACCGGGGAGCTGTTTTTT. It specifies CASSRQNANTGELFF.

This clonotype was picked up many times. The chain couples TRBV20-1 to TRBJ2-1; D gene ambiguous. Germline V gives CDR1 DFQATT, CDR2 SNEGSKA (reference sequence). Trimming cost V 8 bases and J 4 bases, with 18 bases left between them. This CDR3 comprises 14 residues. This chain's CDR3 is CSPYAPPSYNEQFF. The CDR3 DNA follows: TGCAGTCCATACGCCCCTCCTTCTTACAATGAGCAGTTCTTC.

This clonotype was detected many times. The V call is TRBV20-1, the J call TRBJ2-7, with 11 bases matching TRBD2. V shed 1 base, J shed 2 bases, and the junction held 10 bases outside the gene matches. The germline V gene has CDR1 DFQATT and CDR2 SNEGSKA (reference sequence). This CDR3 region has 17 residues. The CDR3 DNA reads TGCAGTGCTAGAGGGGCTAGCGGGAGGCCGGGGGCCTACGAGCAGTACTTC. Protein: CSARGASGRPGAYEQYF.

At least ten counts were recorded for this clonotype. The CDR3 DNA sequence: TGTGCCAGCAGCGACCGGCGGGCTGAAGCTTTCTTT. Translating it yields CASSDRRAEAFF. The chain recombines TRBV3-1 with TRBJ1-1; D remains unclear. Germline CDR1 reads LGHDT; CDR2 reads YNNKEL (reference sequence). Between the trimmed V and J ends, which lost 5 bases and 6 bases, there was a span of 10 bases. The CDR3 is 12 residues long.

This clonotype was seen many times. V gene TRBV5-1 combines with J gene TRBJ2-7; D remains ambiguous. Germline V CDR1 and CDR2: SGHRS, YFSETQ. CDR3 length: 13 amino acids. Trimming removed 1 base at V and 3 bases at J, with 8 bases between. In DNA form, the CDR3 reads TGCGCCAGCAGCTTGTCCATCGACTACGAGCAGTACTTC. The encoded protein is CASSLSIDYEQYF.

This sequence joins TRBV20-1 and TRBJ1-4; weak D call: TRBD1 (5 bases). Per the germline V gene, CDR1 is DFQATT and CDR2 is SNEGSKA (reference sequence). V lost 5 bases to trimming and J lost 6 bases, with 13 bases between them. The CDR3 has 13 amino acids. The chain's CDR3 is CSAPGGRDEKLFF. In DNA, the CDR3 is TGCAGTGCTCCCGGGGGGAGGGATGAAAAACTGTTTTTT.

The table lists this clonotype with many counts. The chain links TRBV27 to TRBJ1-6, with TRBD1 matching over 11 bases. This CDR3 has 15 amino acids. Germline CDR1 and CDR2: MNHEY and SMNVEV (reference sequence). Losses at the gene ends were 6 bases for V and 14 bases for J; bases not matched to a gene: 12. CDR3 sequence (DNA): TGTGCCAGCAGCCGGACAGGGGGCTCCTTACCGACCCTCCACTTT. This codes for CASSRTGGSLPTLHF.

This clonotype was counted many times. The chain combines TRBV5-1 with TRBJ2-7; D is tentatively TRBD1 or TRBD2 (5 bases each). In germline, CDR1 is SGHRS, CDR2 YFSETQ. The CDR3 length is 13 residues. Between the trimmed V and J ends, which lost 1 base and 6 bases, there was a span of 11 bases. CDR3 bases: TGCGCCAGCAGCTTGACGGGGCCAGGCGAGCAGTACTTC. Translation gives CASSLTGPGEQYF.

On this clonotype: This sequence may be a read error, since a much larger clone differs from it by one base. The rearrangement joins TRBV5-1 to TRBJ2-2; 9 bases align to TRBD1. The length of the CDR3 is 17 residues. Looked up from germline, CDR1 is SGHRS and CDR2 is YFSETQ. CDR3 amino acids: CASSLVSGTGNTRELFF. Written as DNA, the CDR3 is TGCGCCAGCAGCTTGGTTTCCGGGACAGGGAACACCCGGGAGCTGTTTTTT.

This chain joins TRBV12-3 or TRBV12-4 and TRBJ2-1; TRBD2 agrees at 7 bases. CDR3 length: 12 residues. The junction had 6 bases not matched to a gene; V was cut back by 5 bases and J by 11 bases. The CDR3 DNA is TGTGCCAGCAGTACCCGACTAGCCCAGCAGTTCTTC. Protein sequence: CASSTRLAQQFF.

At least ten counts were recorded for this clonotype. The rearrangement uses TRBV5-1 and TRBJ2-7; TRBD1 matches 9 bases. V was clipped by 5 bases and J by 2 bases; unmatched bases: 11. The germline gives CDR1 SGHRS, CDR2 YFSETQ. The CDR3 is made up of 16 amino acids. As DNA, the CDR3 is TGCGCCAGCAGGCCGGATAATACAGGGGGCGCCTACGAGCAGTACTTC. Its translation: CASRPDNTGGAYEQYF.

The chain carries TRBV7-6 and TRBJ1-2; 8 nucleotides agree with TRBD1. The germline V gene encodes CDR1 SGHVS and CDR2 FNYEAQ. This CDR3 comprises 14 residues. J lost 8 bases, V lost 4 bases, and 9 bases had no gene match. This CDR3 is CASSSPGTGGGYTF. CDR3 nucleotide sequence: TGTGCCAGCAGCTCACCCGGGACAGGTGGCGGCTACACCTTC.

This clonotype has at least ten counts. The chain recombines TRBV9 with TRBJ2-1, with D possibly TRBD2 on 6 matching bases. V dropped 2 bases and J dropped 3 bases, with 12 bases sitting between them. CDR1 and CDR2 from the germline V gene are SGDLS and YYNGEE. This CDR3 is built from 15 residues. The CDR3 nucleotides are TGTGCCAGCAGCGTGCAGGCTAGCGTCTACAATGAGCAGTTCTTC. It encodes CASSVQASVYNEQFF.

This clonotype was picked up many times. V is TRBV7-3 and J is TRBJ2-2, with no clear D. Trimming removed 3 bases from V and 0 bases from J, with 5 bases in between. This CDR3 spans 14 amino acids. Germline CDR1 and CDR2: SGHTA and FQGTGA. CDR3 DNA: TGTGCCAGCAGCTTGGGTGCGAACACCGGGGAGCTGTTTTTT. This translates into CASSLGANTGELFF.

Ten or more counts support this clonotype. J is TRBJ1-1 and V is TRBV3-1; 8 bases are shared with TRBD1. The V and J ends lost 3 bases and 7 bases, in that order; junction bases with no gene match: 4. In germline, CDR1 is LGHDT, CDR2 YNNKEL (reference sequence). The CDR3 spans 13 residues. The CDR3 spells CASSHEQGGEAFF. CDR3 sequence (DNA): TGTGCCAGCAGCCACGAACAGGGGGGTGAAGCTTTCTTT.

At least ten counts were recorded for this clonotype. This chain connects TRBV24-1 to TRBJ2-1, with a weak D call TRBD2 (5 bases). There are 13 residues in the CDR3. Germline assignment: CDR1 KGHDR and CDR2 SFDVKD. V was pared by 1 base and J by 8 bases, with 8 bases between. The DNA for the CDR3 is TGTGCCACCAGTGATTTTCGAGGGTATGAGCAGTTCTTC. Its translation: CATSDFRGYEQFF.

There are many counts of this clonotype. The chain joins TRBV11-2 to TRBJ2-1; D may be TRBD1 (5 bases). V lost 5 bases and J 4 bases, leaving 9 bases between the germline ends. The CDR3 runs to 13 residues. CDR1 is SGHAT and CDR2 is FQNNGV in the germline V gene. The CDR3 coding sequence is TGTGCCAGCAGCATACAGGTTTACAATGAGCAGTTCTTC. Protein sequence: CASSIQVYNEQFF.